This TCR beta chain was sequenced in a study of cytomegalovirus exposure and HLA in healthy donors (dated 2017 in TCRdb). With regard to the full study: An earlier analysis of approximately 640 of the donors reported approximately 300 Gb of sequence data and roughly 100 million unique TCR beta sequences from some 180 million T cells. An early release that covered around 590 HLA-typed donors contained approximately 320 gigabases of sequencing data and approximately 85 million unique TCR sequences. The study profiled the T cell repertoires of 500 to 800 subjects by immunosequencing and related them to cytomegalovirus serostatus. An earlier analysis of around 580 of the donors used high-throughput TCR beta sequencing to judge whether each TCR beta V gene segment behaved as functional or pseudogenic. Typing coverage varied by locus: roughly 629-640 donors for A, B, C, DRB1 and DQB1; some 520 for DQA1; over 600 for DPA1; about 450 for DPB1. The study was designed to test whether signatures of past pathogen exposure could be identified by cataloging public T cell receptors. In a later analysis, previously published TCR beta repertoires from 550 to 700 donors were re-analyzed and high-resolution HLA genotyping was added so that TCR occurrence patterns could be studied. A later genetic analysis used genome-wide SNP genotypes for about 65% of the roughly 700 donors, treating that subset as a discovery cohort. The later analysis used no new phenotypic data to find candidate immune exposures, relying instead on TCR beta sequences and their occurrence across donors. To predict cytomegalovirus infection status, the study combined high-throughput TCR immunosequencing, statistical association of individual TCRs with disease status, and machine learning. HLA typing included class I and class II loci at four-digit resolution. Roughly 5 DR-DQ haplotypes were handled as single units for association and clustering, since linkage in the cohort was strong. Alongside the repertoire data, information on donor age, sex, ethnicity and CMV serostatus was compiled. Besides the first cohort of under 700 subjects, a separate validation cohort made up of 95 to 150 different subjects was used. Among some 400 genotyped donors of the cohort, an average of 235,054 unique TCR beta nucleotide sequences were sequenced per donor, around 18% of them non-productive. All discovery cohort repertoires had been generated on a single sequencing platform. Of the approximately 400 genotyped donors, around 81% fell in the genetic ancestry cluster associated with self-reported Caucasian donors.

Findings and caveats that apply to the study as a whole: Assigning TCR associations to individual alleles was difficult when HLA alleles, especially DR and DQ, strongly co-occurred. The only immune exposure information available for the cohort was CMV serostatus. This cohort had only TCR beta chains sequenced, and the lack of alpha or paired-chain data limited which features could be detected. Linkage disequilibrium might explain the correlated functional status among segregating V segments, but an unknown experimental factor could not be excluded. In vitro tests confirmed that a few of the cytomegalovirus-associated TCR beta chains recognize cytomegalovirus antigens. The 87-base-pair reads could not distinguish some IMGT-functional V segments, including TRBV6-2 and TRBV6-3, so those segments were excluded. A later genetic analysis associated a missense DCLRE1C variant with V-gene and J-gene trimming of TCR beta chains, and an independent cohort replicated the association. Specific HLA alleles were associated with about 17,000 TCR beta sequences at a false discovery rate of 0.05 in a later analysis. According to the authors, the approach could potentially be generalized to other disease states and immunological phenotypes. The study gave a list of over 150 TCR beta chains associated with cytomegalovirus. The presence/absence analyses assumed that sequencing depth was roughly uniform across donors, and that assumption may not be true. The sequencing pipeline was judged likely to have produced a cluster of highly shared sequence variants as a technical artifact. In a later analysis, HLA-associated TCR beta chains showed more clonal expansion and lower generation probabilities than non-associated chains that were equally common. The earlier analysis of some 560 of the donors excluded 15 to 20 rarely observed V segments, including chromosome 9 orphons, because counts were too low. In an earlier analysis of 587 of the donors, most TCR beta V segments appeared in productive rearrangements about 90% or about 30% of the time, broadly matching IMGT annotations. A later analysis found that most CMV-associated TCR beta chains appeared HLA-restricted, with HLA associations seemingly driven largely by CMV exposure. According to a later analysis, TCR association rates differed among HLA loci, with DRB1 alleles showing the most associated TCRs and HLA-C alleles showing the fewest. Across donors, most TCR sequences were observed very rarely, whereas some public TCRs were present in many individuals. Because HLA typing was unavailable for some donors at each locus, only the typed subset was used in association tests. In both the original and validation cohorts, the classifier was reported to diagnose cytomegalovirus status with high specificity and sensitivity. Several of the top co-occurrence clusters appeared to be linked to parvovirus B19, influenza, CMV and Epstein-Barr virus, according to a later analysis. A further reported finding was that TCR beta sequences accurately predicted the HLA-A and HLA-B alleles for most subjects in the first cohort. A later genetic analysis reported fewer N-insertions in productive TCRs among donors in an Asian-associated ancestry cluster than the approximately 700-donor mean.

The CDR3 numbers 14 residues from cysteine through phenylalanine. Only the CDR3 region is kept as DNA, spanning 42 bases read in frame from base 1. V and J are trimmed by 5 bases and 8 bases, and the gene matches miss 8 bases of the junction. The germline V gene encodes CDR1 MDHEN and CDR2 SYDVKM. The library was produced with the immunoSEQ multiplex PCR assay. The multiplex PCR relied on a mix of 60 forward primers for TCR Vbeta segments and 13 reverse primers for TCR Jbeta segments. The CDR3 region of rearranged TCR beta genes was amplified from genomic DNA with a multiplex PCR assay. The amplified TCR beta libraries were sequenced on the Illumina HiSeq System as 87-base-pair reads. From the authors' description of their analysis: Across the 640 or so repertoires, a later analysis counted 80 million or so unique TCR beta chains, around 10 million of which were shared by at least two donors. Raw reads were error-corrected and collapsed into unique sequences by a nearest-neighbor algorithm in which closely related sequences were merged to remove PCR and sequencing errors. To assign V, D and J gene segments, CDR3 sequences were aligned to IMGT reference sequences. For a sequence to be retained, a match of at least six nucleotides to both a V gene segment and a J gene segment was required. A rearrangement counted as productive if the CDR3 had no stop codons and remained in frame with V and J, and every other rearrangement counted as non-productive. CDR3 was defined by IMGT convention, running from the second conserved V-encoded cysteine to the conserved J-encoded phenylalanine. In an earlier analysis of roughly 610 of the donors, sequences lacking an unambiguous match to a single V gene segment were excluded. An earlier analysis of fewer than 750 of the donors called V segments functional above 56.7% productive rearrangements and segregating when the between-donor standard deviation exceeded 5%. A statistical classification framework was built to diagnose cytomegalovirus status from the catalog of TCR beta chain sequences. In a later analysis, V and J genes were assigned by comparing TCR nucleotide sequences against IMGT/GENE-DB human TR gene sequences. A later analysis assigned CDR3 sequences and most-parsimonious VDJ recombination scenarios with the TCRdist pipeline. A later analysis defined each TCR beta chain by its CDR3 amino acid sequence plus V-gene family, and excluded reads lacking a unique V-gene family. As a way to deal with suspected cross-contamination and a sequencing artifact, a later analysis dropped roughly 600 nucleotide sequences that were highly shared and had low generation probability. In a later analysis, a clonal expansion index for each public chain was calculated from normalized within-repertoire ranks of inferred template counts. A later analysis computed generation probabilities with a VDJ recombination model fitted to out-of-frame rearrangements, and checked the results against IGoR. In a later analysis, TCR-TCR, TCR-HLA and TCR-CMV co-occurrence was scored with hypergeometric tests, and a repertoire-size bias correction was applied to TCR pairs. To estimate false discovery rates, a later analysis permuted the HLA or CMV assignments 20 times. In a later analysis, co-occurring TCRs were grouped using DBSCAN, and TCRdist sequence similarity was added for clustering within HLA-allele-positive subsets. Repertoires with fewer than 30,000 or more than 120,000 public chains, plus five repertoires with anomalous nucleotide sharing, were excluded from co-occurrence clustering. Imported from immuneACCESS, the table was reduced by TCRdb to in-frame sequences with V and J called. These copies leave out some clones; in studies compared against another copy, an unresolved V gene accounts for under half, and the cause of the remainder is not known. V, J and clone size were drawn from that table, and D and trimming were deduced from the DNA. For this sample the table gives under 120,000 clones, of which 70% to 85% were detected only once. The top ten hold more than 3% of the sample.

The cohort comprised under 700 healthy bone marrow donors. At the time of sampling, all cohort members were nominally healthy, though unrecorded immune exposures were likely present. The donor tested CMV seronegative, placing the donor among the 350 to 400 seronegative members of the cohort. Every donor gave a peripheral blood sample, and the peripheral blood mononuclear cells from that sample were used for TCR beta sequencing. The Qiagen DNeasy Blood Extraction Kit was used to extract genomic DNA from the blood cell samples. A note on this clone: It lacks a known antigen. No base qualities exist here, and no much larger clone lies one base off it.

Sample: PBMCs. The clonotype originates from a woman in her thirties or forties in good health and CMV-seronegative. The sequence joins TRBV28 to TRBJ1-4; 7 bases in between match TRBD1. The nucleotides read TGTGCCAGCAGTAACAGGGGTTCCAGAGAAAAACTGTTTTTT. It codes for CASSNRGSREKLFF.